The 7 T cell receptor beta chains given below trace back to one sample, sequenced in a study of blood T cell repertoires in COVID-19. Only in-frame clones appear in the TCRdb table, and some are missing; sequencing was by immunoSEQ multiplex PCR. The profile shows more than 85,000 clones, roughly 82% of them singletons. The specimen sequenced was peripheral blood. Receptors originate from a woman in her sixties or seventies with acute or convalescent COVID-19.

This clone appeared a single time. The V gene is TRBV7-8, the J gene TRBJ1-6; 10 bases agree with TRBD1. With V trimmed by 4 bases and J by 10 bases, 4 bases remained unmatched. Germline V gives CDR1 SGHVS, CDR2 FQNEAQ. The CDR3 covers 14 residues. The DNA of the CDR3 is TGTGCCAGCAGCTCGGGACAGGGGTACTCACCCCTCCACTTT. Translated: CASSSGQGYSPLHF.

This chain joins TRBV30 and TRBJ2-3; 8 positions agree with TRBD1. The V segment lost 7 bases and the J segment 3 bases; nucleotides outside the gene matches: 9. The CDR3 extends over 14 amino acids. The germline CDR1 and CDR2 sequences are GTSNPN and SVGIG (reference sequence). The CDR3 coding sequence is TGTGCCTTAACGACAGGGGTTGGGACAGATACGCAGTATTTT. It specifies CALTTGVGTDTQYF.

The V gene is TRBV7-9, the J gene TRBJ1-6; 9 positions agree with TRBD1. Germline loops: CDR1 SEHNR, CDR2 FQNEAQ (reference sequence). The CDR3 spans 15 residues. V shed 5 bases and J 7 bases; nucleotides not matched to a gene: 6. As DNA, the CDR3 is TGTGCCAGCAGCCGACAGGGGGTATCGAATTCACCCCTCCACTTT. Translated: CASSRQGVSNSPLHF.

This clone was picked up a small number of times. This chain connects TRBV4-1 to TRBJ1-4; 8 bases line up with TRBD1. J lost 7 bases, V lost 3 bases, and 7 bases had no gene match. Per the germline V gene, CDR1 is MGHRA and CDR2 is YSYEKL. The CDR3 runs to 15 residues. The CDR3 region has the DNA TGCGCCAGCAGCCAGGACGGGACAGGCGGTGAAAAACTGTTTTTT. Its protein is CASSQDGTGGEKLFF.

The chain combines TRBV9 with TRBJ2-3; possibly TRBD1 for D (5 bases). The germline CDR1 and CDR2 sequences are SGDLS and YYNGEE. Trimming stripped 0 bases from V and 4 bases from J, with 9 bases between. The CDR3 is 14 residues long. CDR3 nucleotides: TGTGCCAGCAGCGTAGAACAGGCCCCAGATACGCAGTATTTT. This translates into CASSVEQAPDTQYF.

There are a few counts of this clone. This chain links TRBV7-2 with TRBJ1-1; D unclear. The germline CDR1 and CDR2 sequences are SGHTA and FQGNSA. V lost 5 bases and J lost 4, with 11 bases in between. This CDR3 is 13 amino acids long. The CDR3 protein is CASSASMATEAFF. The CDR3 nucleotides read TGTGCCAGCAGCGCCAGTATGGCCACTGAAGCTTTCTTT.

The gene calls are TRBV11-2 and TRBJ1-5, with 7 bases identical to TRBD1. CDR1 SGHAT and CDR2 FQNNGV come from the germline V gene. The V gene end was trimmed by 5 bases and the J gene end by 6 bases; junction bases not matched to a gene: 4. This CDR3 has 13 amino acids. The DNA for the CDR3 is TGTGCCAGCAGCCCTGACAGGGTTCAGCCCCAGCATTTT. Encoded protein: CASSPDRVQPQHF. Full variable domain (remainder filled in from reference TRBV11-2 and TRBJ1-5): EAGVAQSPRYKIIEKRQSVAFWCNPISGHATLYWYQQILGQGPKLLIQFQNNGVVDDSQLPKDRFSAERLKGVDSTLKIQPAKLEDSAVYLCASSPDRVQPQHFGDGTRLSIL.